The 14 T cell receptor beta chains listed next were all sequenced from one sample in a study of T cell changes during pregnancy in multiple sclerosis. Assay used: immunoSEQ multiplex PCR; TCRdb lists only in-frame clones, some missing. The table has some 130,000 clones, around 95% seen once. The sample here was peripheral blood, taken after pregnancy. Receptor source: a female donor with multiple sclerosis, enrolled in a pregnancy study.

The J gene is TRBJ1-1, the V gene TRBV15; D call uncertain. This CDR3 comprises 13 residues. V dropped 0 bases and J dropped 8 bases, with 10 bases sitting between them. From germline, CDR1 is LNHNV and CDR2 YYDKDF (reference sequence). CDR3 sequence: CATSREFGPEAFF. CDR3 coding DNA: TGTGCCACCAGCAGAGAATTTGGCCCCGAAGCTTTCTTT. Variable domain in full (rest from reference TRBV15 and TRBJ1-1): DAMVIQNPRYQVTQFGKPVTLSCSQTLNHNVMYWYQQKSSQAPKLLFHYYDKDFNNEADTPDNFQSRRPNTSFCFLDIRSPGLGDTAMYLCATSREFGPEAFFGQGTRLTVV.

This clone was observed once. V is TRBV7-9 and J is TRBJ2-2; perhaps TRBD1 as D (5 bases). Germline CDR1 is SEHNR and CDR2 is FQNEAQ (reference sequence). V lost 2 bases, J lost 7 bases, and 20 bases lay in between. The CDR3 runs 17 residues. The CDR3 region has the DNA TGTGCCAGCAGCTTACCATCTAGACAGATCCACCGCGGGGAGCTGTTTTTT. As protein: CASSLPSRQIHRGELFF.

The chain carries TRBV29-1 and TRBJ2-5; 11 nucleotides match TRBD2. V gave up 7 bases and J gave up 3 bases; unmatched junction bases: 7. The CDR3 length is 14 residues. Germline V gene sequence: CDR1 SQVTM, CDR2 ANQGSEA. The CDR3 DNA reads as TGCAGCGCTCGACCGGGACTAGCGGAAGAGACCCAGTACTTC. Its translation: CSARPGLAEETQYF.

V is TRBV4-1 and J is TRBJ2-1, with 9 bases that match TRBD2. Germline-derived CDR1 and CDR2 are MGHRA and YSYEKL. CDR3 size: 15 residues. V dropped 0 bases and J dropped 9; count of bases not matched to a gene: 6. CDR3: CASSQEVGLATEQFF. For the CDR3, the DNA is TGCGCCAGCAGCCAAGAAGTCGGACTAGCGACTGAGCAGTTCTTC.

V usage is TRBV7-9 and J usage is TRBJ2-7; tentative D call: TRBD2 (7 bases). This CDR3 spans 15 amino acids. V gave up 1 base and J gave up 5 bases, with 15 bases separating them. Germline lookup yields CDR1 SEHNR and CDR2 FQNEAQ (reference sequence). CDR3 residues: CASSLGGGGADEQYF. The DNA of the CDR3 is TGTGCCAGCAGCTTAGGAGGGGGGGGAGCGGACGAGCAGTACTTC. The whole variable domain, remainder taken from reference TRBV7-9 and TRBJ2-7, is DTGVSQNPRHKITKRGQNVTFRCDPISEHNRLYWYRQTLGQGPEFLTYFQNEAQLEKSRLLSDRFSAERPKGSFSTLEIQRTEQGDSAMYLCASSLGGGGADEQYFGPGTRLTVT.

The CDR3, as DNA: TGTGCCAGCAGTTTTGTTGGCCCAGATACGCAGTATTTT. Encoded protein: CASSFVGPDTQYF. V and J are TRBV27 and TRBJ2-3; D remains ambiguous. The V end was cut by 3 bases, the J end by 4 bases, with 8 bases between. The CDR3 is 13 residues long. Germline CDR1 MNHEY, CDR2 SMNVEV (reference sequence).

The chain links TRBV28 to TRBJ2-3; perhaps TRBD1 as D (5 bases). CDR1 is MDHEN, CDR2 SYDVKM, per germline. V lost 3 bases to trimming and J lost 3 bases, with 19 bases between them. CDR3 length: 17 residues. CDR3 region: CASSFVQGGSWTDTQYF. DNA for the CDR3: TGTGCCAGCAGTTTTGTTCAGGGTGGTAGCTGGACAGATACGCAGTATTTT.

The chain carries TRBV12-5 and TRBJ2-1; D is perhaps TRBD2 (5 bases). V was clipped by 5 bases and J by 7 bases, with 9 bases between them. The CDR3 is 12 amino acids. The germline V gene encodes CDR1 LGHNT and CDR2 FRNRAP. Here the CDR3 reads CASGLTGNEQFF. CDR3 coding DNA: TGTGCTAGTGGTCTCACGGGGAATGAGCAGTTCTTC.

This rearrangement joins TRBV28 to TRBJ1-2; the match to TRBD1 covers 8 bases. The CDR3 spans 15 residues. Germline CDR1 MDHEN, CDR2 SYDVKM. Trimming at V came to 5 bases and at J to 3 bases, leaving 8 bases not matched to a gene. In nucleotides, the CDR3 is TGTGCCAGCAGTCCCTGGACAGGGACCGACTATGGCTACACCTTC. Translation gives CASSPWTGTDYGYTF.

The chain couples TRBV2 to TRBJ2-1, with TRBD2 matching over 7 bases. Germline V gene lookup returns CDR1 SNHLY and CDR2 FYNNEI. This CDR3 has 17 residues. Trimming at V came to 4 bases and at J to 7 bases, leaving 16 bases not matched to a gene. As DNA, the CDR3 is TGTGCCAGCAGTGTTTGGGCTAGCGGACCCTTTTTGAATGAGCAGTTCTTC. It yields the protein CASSVWASGPFLNEQFF.

The rearrangement uses TRBV28 and TRBJ1-1; 8 nucleotides line up with TRBD1. The CDR3 is 14 amino acids. V trimming: 7 bases; J trimming: 4 bases; junction bases outside the gene matches: 8. The germline gives CDR1 MDHEN, CDR2 SYDVKM. The CDR3 region has the DNA TGTGCCAGCAATCAAGGACAGGGATTCACTGAAGCTTTCTTT. It encodes CASNQGQGFTEAFF.

The V gene is TRBV2, the J gene TRBJ2-3; TRBD2 agrees at 7 bases. V lost 3 bases to trimming and J lost 4 bases; unmatched junction nucleotides: 7. Germline V gene sequence: CDR1 SNHLY, CDR2 FYNNEI. The CDR3 runs to 15 residues. The CDR3 here is CASSETSLRADTQYF. CDR3 DNA sequence: TGTGCCAGCAGTGAGACTAGCCTCCGCGCAGATACGCAGTATTTT.

This clone showed up just once. The V call is TRBV12-1, the J call TRBJ1-5; the D call of TRBD1 is as the table states it, not checked on the DNA. TRBV12-1 is designated a pseudogene. CDR3 length: 20 residues. CDR3 residues: CASSRFNTRDIQSQYGPQHF. The CDR3, as DNA: TGTGCCAGCAGCCGGTTCAACACCCGGGACATCCAAAGCCAATATGGGCCCCAGCATTTT.

This chain uses TRBV19 with TRBJ2-1; D remains unclear. The CDR3 contains 12 residues. Trimming took off 5 bases at V and 6 bases at J, with 8 bases between the two ends. Germline V gives CDR1 LNHDA, CDR2 SQIVND (reference sequence). CDR3 in DNA: TGTGCCAGTAGTCCCCGCGTCAATGAGCAGTTCTTC. Residues: CASSPRVNEQFF.